This T cell receptor beta chain was identified during a study of regulatory T cells in long-lasting Graves disease. Study information: Those Graves' patients who were newly diagnosed had been on antithyroid drugs under 3 months.

The CDR3 extends over 13 amino acids. The germline V gene has CDR1 SGHAT and CDR2 FQNNGV. V lost 1 base to trimming and J lost 9 bases, with 10 bases between them. The TCR beta library used iRepertoire HTBI primers with Arm-PCR amplification of CDR3. TCRdb ran MiXCR on the multiplex PCR reads and lists one entry per CDR3 protein. Here the sample spans hundreds of thousands of distinct CDR3 sequences, around 12% being singletons. The time point here: newly diagnosed GD, antithyroid drugs for less than 3 months. There was RNA extracted from PBMCs, and the TCR library was made from it. This clonotype was observed many times. Another study also made use of these data, one on T cells in Graves' hyperthyroidism and ophthalmopathy.

This material consisted of peripheral blood mononuclear cells (PBMCs), taken at new diagnosis, from a patient treated with antithyroid drugs. The V and J genes are TRBV11-2 and TRBJ2-1; D is possibly TRBD2 (5 bases). The sequence came from a woman in her 30s with Graves disease. CDR3 DNA sequence: TGTGCCAGCAGCTTAGCGGTGGCGGGTGAGCAGTTCTTC. As protein: CASSLAVAGEQFF.